The present entry profiles one T cell receptor beta chain with its context. What it recognizes is unknown. This record comes from a study of beta chain features in type 1 diabetes. Findings and caveats of the study: Researchers report that Type 1 diabetes patients had moderately but significantly shorter TCRB CDR3s across all four CD4+ subsets.

Of the isolated RNA, all was reverse transcribed, and so the sequenced material was expressed TCRB transcripts. Generated by immunoSEQ multiplex PCR, the TCRdb table keeps only in-frame clones and is missing some. This sample has 50,000 to 65,000 clones; around 45% occur once, and the top ten carry about 1.5%. The CDR3 extends over 13 amino acids. Trimming took 6 bases from V and 1 from J, leaving 12 bases between them. CDR1 is SQVTM and CDR2 is ANQGSEA in the germline V gene. This TCR was recovered from a man in his thirties or forties with type 1 diabetes. This rearrangement joins TRBV29-1 to TRBJ1-1; perhaps TRBD1 as D (6 bases). The specimen sequenced was Tregs from blood. The CDR3 here is CSVDSRGNTEAFF. DNA of the CDR3: TGCAGCGTCGACTCCAGGGGGAACACTGAAGCTTTCTTT.